The present entry profiles one T cell receptor (beta chain) with its context. Ligated cDNA underwent four rounds of PCR with nested alpha and beta constant region primers and SP2. TCRdb re-called the 5' RACE reads with MiXCR, one entry per CDR3 protein. The table has tens of thousands of distinct CDR3 sequences, 8% to 9% seen once. The library had UMIs added by 3' ligation of an oligonucleotide to TCR cDNA. RNA was extracted from under 3 ml of whole blood of healthy adults. Input was about 1 to 1000 ng of DNase-treated total RNA without cell sorting. These data belong to a study of naive and memory T cell subsets. This TCR derives from a female donor in good health.

CDR3 protein: CASSLSFGTDSYEQYF. CDR3 coding DNA: TGTGCCAGCAGCTTAAGTTTCGGGACAGATTCCTACGAGCAGTACTTC. The chain has TRBV13 and TRBJ2-7; 7 bases fit TRBD1. Losses at the gene ends were 2 bases for V and 1 base for J; bases not matched to a gene: 8. The CDR3 runs to 16 residues. Germline V gene data show CDR1 as PRHDT and CDR2 as FYEKMQ (reference sequence).